This TCR beta chain originates from a study of blood T cell repertoires in COVID-19. Looking at the study overall: The analysed material was cDNA or gDNA that came from T cells, B-cell-depleted T cells, or PBMCs.

V was pared by 5 bases and J by 8 bases, with 6 bases of the junction left unmatched. The germline gives CDR1 KGHDR, CDR2 SFDVKD. The CDR3 totals 13 residues. Assay used: immunoSEQ multiplex PCR; TCRdb lists only in-frame clones, some missing. The data contain around 150,000 clones, around nine tenths of them seen just once; the ten biggest clones take up more than 3.5%. Sequencing input: peripheral blood. The sequence derives from a woman aged 40 to 55 with acute or convalescent COVID-19. The chain is built from TRBV24-1 and TRBJ1-2; TRBD1 agrees at 8 bases. The CDR3 spells CATSVTGALGYTF. The CDR3, as DNA: TGTGCCACCAGTGTGACAGGGGCCCTAGGCTACACCTTC.